A single sample is the source of the 11 T cell receptor beta chains below, sequenced in a study of OX40 agonist ivuxolimab in advanced cancers. Clones were sequenced by immunoSEQ multiplex PCR, and TCRdb holds only the in-frame ones, with some missing. The sample has tens of thousands of clones; 80% to 90% are singletons. The sample here was CD4+ or CD8+ T cells sorted from blood, taken in a trial of the OX40 agonist ivuxolimab. The receptors shown here come from an adult with an advanced solid tumor such as melanoma, head and neck, liver or kidney cancer.

J is TRBJ1-2 and V is TRBV2; D is possibly TRBD1 (6 bases). The CDR3 covers 14 residues. The V gene lost 5 bases and the J gene lost 5 bases, with 15 bases spanning the gap. Germline V gene data show CDR1 as SNHLY and CDR2 as FYNNEI. For the CDR3, the DNA is TGTGCCAGCAGTTTCGTTGGGGGCAGGTATGGCTACACCTTC. Translation gives CASSFVGGRYGYTF.

The chain uses TRBV9 and TRBJ2-1, with 8 bases aligning to TRBD2. The CDR3 extends over 12 amino acids. Germline V gene sequence: CDR1 SGDLS, CDR2 YYNGEE. Trimming at V came to 5 bases and at J to 7 bases, leaving 2 bases not matched to a gene. CDR3 protein: CASSERGNEQFF. The CDR3 nucleotides read TGTGCCAGCAGTGAGCGGGGGAATGAGCAGTTCTTC.

DNA for the CDR3: TGCGCCAGCCAAAGGCCAGGGGGAGGCACCGGGGAGCTGTTTTTT. The encoded protein is CASQRPGGGTGELFF. V and J are TRBV5-1 and TRBJ2-2, with D maybe TRBD1 (7 bases). The CDR3 contains 15 residues. V was shortened by 7 bases and J by 4 bases, with 17 bases between the two germline ends. The germline gives CDR1 SGHRS, CDR2 YFSETQ.

Only a few counts were recorded for this clone. This chain connects TRBV28 to TRBJ1-2; D uncertain. The CDR3 has 18 residues. CDR1 MDHEN and CDR2 SYDVKM come from the germline V gene. V was trimmed by 5 bases and J by 1 base, leaving 23 bases between them. The CDR3 region has the DNA TGTGCCAGCAGTCCCCATGGGTTGGAGGGCGGGTATAACTATGGCTACACCTTC. This encodes CASSPHGLEGGYNYGYTF.

This clone was found a few times. This sample also contains other DNA sequences that code for the same CDR3. The chain couples TRBV30 to TRBJ1-5; D not certain. CDR1 and CDR2 (germline): GTSNPN, SVGIG (reference sequence). CDR3 size: 13 residues. V was cut by 2 bases and J by 1 base, with 6 bases left in between. This CDR3 reads CAWSPDSNQPQHF. CDR3 nucleotide sequence: TGTGCCTGGAGTCCTGACAGCAATCAGCCCCAGCATTTT.

The chain combines TRBV6-5 with TRBJ1-5; D unresolved. Trimming removed 0 bases from V and 1 base from J, with 10 bases in between. Germline CDR1 is MNHEY and CDR2 is SVGAGI. The CDR3 loop spans 16 amino acids. CDR3 DNA sequence: TGTGCCAGCAGTTACTCCCGTCCATGGAGCAATCAGCCCCAGCATTTT. It yields the protein CASSYSRPWSNQPQHF.

V and J are TRBV27 and TRBJ2-6, with D uncertain. Germline CDR1 and CDR2: MNHEY and SMNVEV (reference sequence). This CDR3 has 12 amino acids. Trimming took off 8 bases at V and 2 bases at J, with 4 bases between the two ends. In DNA form, the CDR3 reads TGTGCCAGCGGCCCTGGGGCCAACGTCCTGACTTTC. Translating gives CASGPGANVLTF.

This chain uses TRBV21-1 with TRBJ1-1; TRBD1 is taken as the D call from the table, unchecked against the DNA. TRBV21-1 is reported as a pseudogene. The CDR3 has 15 residues. Here the CDR3 reads CASSKRGQGFTEAFF. The CDR3 region has the DNA TGTGCCAGCAGCAAGAGGGGACAGGGTTTCACTGAAGCTTTCTTT.

This sequence joins TRBV7-8 and TRBJ1-5; D is possibly TRBD1 (5 bases). The V end was cut by 5 bases, the J end by 3 bases, with 11 bases between. The germline V gene encodes CDR1 SGHVS and CDR2 FQNEAQ. The CDR3 is 14 amino acids. The CDR3 DNA reads as TGTGCCAGCAGCGGATGGGGGGTCAATCAGCCCCAGCATTTT. This encodes CASSGWGVNQPQHF. Drawing the rest from reference TRBV7-8 and TRBJ1-5, the complete variable domain is GAGVSQSPRYKVAKRGQDVALRCDPISGHVSLFWYQQALGQGPEFLTYFQNEAQLDKSGLPSDRFFAERPEGSVSTLKIQRTQQEDSAVYLCASSGWGVNQPQHFGDGTRLSIL.

The J gene is TRBJ2-6, the V gene TRBV19, with D unresolved. The CDR3 spans 15 residues. From germline, CDR1 is LNHDA and CDR2 SQIVND (reference sequence). Trimming stripped 3 bases from V and 0 bases from J, with 6 bases between. Written as DNA, the CDR3 is TGTGCCAGTAGTATGGCTAGCTCTGGGGCCAACGTCCTGACTTTC. Protein: CASSMASSGANVLTF.

The chain couples TRBV5-4 to TRBJ2-7; no reliable D call. The CDR3 is 13 amino acids. Trimming stripped 2 bases from V and 3 bases from J, with 9 bases between. CDR1 is SGHNT and CDR2 is YYREEE in the germline V gene (reference sequence). Here the CDR3 reads CASSLDGFYEQYF. DNA of the CDR3: TGTGCCAGCAGCTTAGACGGATTCTACGAGCAGTACTTC. The whole variable domain, filled in from reference TRBV5-4 and TRBJ2-7, reads ETGVTQSPTHLIKTRGQQVTLRCSSQSGHNTVSWYQQALGQGPQFIFQYYREEENGRGNFPPRFSGLQFPNYSSELNVNALELDDSALYLCASSLDGFYEQYFGPGTRLTVT.